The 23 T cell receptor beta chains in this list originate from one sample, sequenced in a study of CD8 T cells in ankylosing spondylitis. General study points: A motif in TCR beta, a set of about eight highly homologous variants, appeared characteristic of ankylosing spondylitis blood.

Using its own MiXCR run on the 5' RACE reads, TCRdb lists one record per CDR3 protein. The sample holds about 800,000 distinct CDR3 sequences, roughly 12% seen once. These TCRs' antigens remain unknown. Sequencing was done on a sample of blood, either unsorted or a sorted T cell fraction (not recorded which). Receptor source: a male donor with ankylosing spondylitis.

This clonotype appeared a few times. For the CDR3, the DNA is TGTGCCAGCACCCAAAGGGGGGCCGCGAACACCGGGGAGCTGTTTTTT. It encodes CASTQRGAANTGELFF. The V and J genes are TRBV6-1 and TRBJ2-2; D tentatively reads TRBD1 or TRBD2 (6 bases each). CDR3 length: 16 residues. CDR1 and CDR2 from the germline V gene are MNHNS and SASEGT. V lost 7 bases and J lost 0, with 15 bases in between.

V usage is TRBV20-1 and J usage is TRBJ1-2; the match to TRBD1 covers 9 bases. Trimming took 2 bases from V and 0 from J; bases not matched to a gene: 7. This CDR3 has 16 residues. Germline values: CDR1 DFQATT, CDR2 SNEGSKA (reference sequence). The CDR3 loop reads CSARPGDRDTNYGYTF. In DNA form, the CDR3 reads TGCAGTGCTAGACCAGGGGACAGGGACACTAACTATGGCTACACCTTC.

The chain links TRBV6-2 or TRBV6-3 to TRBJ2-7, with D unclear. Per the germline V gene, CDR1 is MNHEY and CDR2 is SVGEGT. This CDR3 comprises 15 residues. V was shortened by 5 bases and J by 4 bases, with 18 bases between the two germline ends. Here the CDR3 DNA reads TGTGCCAGCAGTCTAAGACCGACGGATATATACGAGCAGTACTTC. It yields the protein CASSLRPTDIYEQYF.

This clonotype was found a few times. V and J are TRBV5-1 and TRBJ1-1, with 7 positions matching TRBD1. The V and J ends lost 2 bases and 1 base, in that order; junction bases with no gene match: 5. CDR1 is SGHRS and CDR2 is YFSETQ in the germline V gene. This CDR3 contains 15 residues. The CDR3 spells CASSFQGQENTEAFF. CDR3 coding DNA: TGCGCCAGCAGCTTTCAAGGACAGGAGAACACTGAAGCTTTCTTT.

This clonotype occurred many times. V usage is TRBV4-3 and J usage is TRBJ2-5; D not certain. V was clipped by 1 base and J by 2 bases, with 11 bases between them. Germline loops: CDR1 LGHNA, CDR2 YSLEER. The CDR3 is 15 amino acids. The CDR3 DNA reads TGCGCCAGCAGCCAAGGCGAAGAGCCGCAAGAGACCCAGTACTTC. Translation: CASSQGEEPQETQYF.

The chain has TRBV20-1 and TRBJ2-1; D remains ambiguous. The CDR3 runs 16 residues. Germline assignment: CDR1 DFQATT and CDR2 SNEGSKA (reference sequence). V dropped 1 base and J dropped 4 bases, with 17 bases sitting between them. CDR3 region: CSARGLGRAEYNEQFF. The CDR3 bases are TGCAGTGCTAGAGGTTTGGGTCGGGCGGAATACAATGAGCAGTTCTTC.

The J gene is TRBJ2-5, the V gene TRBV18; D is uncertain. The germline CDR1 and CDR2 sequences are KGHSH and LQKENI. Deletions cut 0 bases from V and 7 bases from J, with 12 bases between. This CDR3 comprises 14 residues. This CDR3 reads CASSPPETPWTQYF. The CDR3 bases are TGTGCCAGCTCACCACCAGAGACCCCATGGACCCAGTACTTC.

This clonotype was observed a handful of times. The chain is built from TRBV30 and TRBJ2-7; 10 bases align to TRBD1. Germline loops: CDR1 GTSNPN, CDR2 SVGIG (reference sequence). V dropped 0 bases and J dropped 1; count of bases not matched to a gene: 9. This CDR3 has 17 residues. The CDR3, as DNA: TGTGCCTGGAGTGTTGGCTTAGAGGGACAGGGGTCCTACGAGCAGTACTTC. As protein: CAWSVGLEGQGSYEQYF.

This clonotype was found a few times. CDR3 region: CASSFFEVPGYNEQFF. The CDR3 region has the DNA TGTGCCAGCAGCTTCTTCGAGGTGCCGGGCTACAATGAGCAGTTCTTC. The chain joins TRBV7-2 to TRBJ2-1; the D is unclear. The CDR3 has 16 amino acids. Germline CDR1 SGHTA, CDR2 FQGNSA. V lost 3 bases, J lost 3 bases, and 15 bases lay in between.

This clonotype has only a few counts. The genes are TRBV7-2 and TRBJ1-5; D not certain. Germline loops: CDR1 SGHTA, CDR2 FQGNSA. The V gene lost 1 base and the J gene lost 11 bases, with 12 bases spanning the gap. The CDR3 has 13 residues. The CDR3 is CASSLGSLGAQHF. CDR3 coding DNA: TGTGCCAGCAGCTTAGGGTCCCTCGGGGCCCAGCATTTT.

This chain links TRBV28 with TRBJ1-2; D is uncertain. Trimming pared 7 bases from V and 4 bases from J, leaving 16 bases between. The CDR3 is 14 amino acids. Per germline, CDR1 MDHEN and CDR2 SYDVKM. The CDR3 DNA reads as TGTGCCAGCACCGAAACAGCTCGGGCCTATGGCTACACCTTC. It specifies CASTETARAYGYTF.

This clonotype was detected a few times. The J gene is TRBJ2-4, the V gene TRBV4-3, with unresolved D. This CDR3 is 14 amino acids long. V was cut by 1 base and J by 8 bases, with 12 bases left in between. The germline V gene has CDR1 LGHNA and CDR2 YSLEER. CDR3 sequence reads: CASSQGPRADIQYF. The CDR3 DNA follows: TGCGCCAGCAGCCAAGGACCCCGGGCCGACATTCAGTACTTC.

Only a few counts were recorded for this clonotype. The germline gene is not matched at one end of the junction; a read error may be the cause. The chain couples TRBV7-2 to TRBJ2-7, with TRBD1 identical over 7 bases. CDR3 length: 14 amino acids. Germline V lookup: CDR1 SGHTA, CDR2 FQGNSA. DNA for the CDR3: TGTGCCAGCAACTTAAGACAGGGTGATTACGAGCAGTACTTC. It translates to CASNLRQGDYEQYF.

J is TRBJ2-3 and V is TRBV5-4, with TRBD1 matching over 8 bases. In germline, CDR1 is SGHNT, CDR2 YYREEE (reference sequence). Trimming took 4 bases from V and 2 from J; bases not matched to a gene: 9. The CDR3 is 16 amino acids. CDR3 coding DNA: TGTGCCAGCAGCCGAACTACAGGGGGATACACAGATACGCAGTATTTT. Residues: CASSRTTGGYTDTQYF. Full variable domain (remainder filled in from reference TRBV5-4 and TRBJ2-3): ETGVTQSPTHLIKTRGQQVTLRCSSQSGHNTVSWYQQALGQGPQFIFQYYREEENGRGNFPPRFSGLQFPNYSSELNVNALELDDSALYLCASSRTTGGYTDTQYFGPGTRLTVL.

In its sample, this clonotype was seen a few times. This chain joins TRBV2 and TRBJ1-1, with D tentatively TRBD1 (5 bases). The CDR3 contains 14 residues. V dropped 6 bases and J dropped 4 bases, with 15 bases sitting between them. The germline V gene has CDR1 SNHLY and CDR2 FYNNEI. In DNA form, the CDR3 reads TGTGCCAGCAGCAGACAGAGGGATATCACTGAAGCTTTCTTT. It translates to CASSRQRDITEAFF. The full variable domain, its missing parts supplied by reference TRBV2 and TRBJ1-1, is EPEVTQTPSHQVTQMGQEVILRCVPISNHLYFYWYRQILGQKVEFLVSFYNNEISEKSEIFDDQFSVERPDGSNFTLKIRSTKLEDSAMYFCASSRQRDITEAFFGQGTRLTVV.

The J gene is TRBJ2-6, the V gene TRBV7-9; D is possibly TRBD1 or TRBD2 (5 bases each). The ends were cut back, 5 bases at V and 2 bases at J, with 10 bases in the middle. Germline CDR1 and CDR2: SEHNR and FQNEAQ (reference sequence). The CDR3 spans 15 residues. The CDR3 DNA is TGTGCCAGCAGCCCTGGGACGGCTGGGGCCAACGTCCTGACTTTC. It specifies CASSPGTAGANVLTF. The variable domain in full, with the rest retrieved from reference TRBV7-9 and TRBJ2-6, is DTGVSQNPRHKITKRGQNVTFRCDPISEHNRLYWYRQTLGQGPEFLTYFQNEAQLEKSRLLSDRFSAERPKGSFSTLEIQRTEQGDSAMYLCASSPGTAGANVLTFGAGSRLTVL.

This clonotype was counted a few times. The CDR3 region has the DNA TGCGCCAGCAGTGAGCAAAACAGGGGGCACTACGAGCAGTACTTC. This sequence encodes CASSEQNRGHYEQYF. This chain links TRBV10-1 with TRBJ2-7, with TRBD1 identical over 9 bases. The CDR3 length is 15 residues. Germline CDR1 is WNHNN and CDR2 is SYGVQD (reference sequence). V was clipped by 2 bases and J by 3 bases; unmatched bases: 5.

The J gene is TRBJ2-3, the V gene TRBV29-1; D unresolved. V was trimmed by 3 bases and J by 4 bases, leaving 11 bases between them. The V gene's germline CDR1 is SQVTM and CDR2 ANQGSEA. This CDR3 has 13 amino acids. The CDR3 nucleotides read TGCAGCGTTGACGGGCAGCGCTCAGATACGCAGTATTTT. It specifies CSVDGQRSDTQYF.

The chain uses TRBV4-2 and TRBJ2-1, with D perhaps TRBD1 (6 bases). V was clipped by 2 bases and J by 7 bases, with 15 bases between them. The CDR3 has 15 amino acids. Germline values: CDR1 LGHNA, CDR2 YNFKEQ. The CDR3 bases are TGTGCCAGCAGCCAAAACCCCGCTCAGGGGAATGAGCAGTTCTTC. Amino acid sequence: CASSQNPAQGNEQFF.

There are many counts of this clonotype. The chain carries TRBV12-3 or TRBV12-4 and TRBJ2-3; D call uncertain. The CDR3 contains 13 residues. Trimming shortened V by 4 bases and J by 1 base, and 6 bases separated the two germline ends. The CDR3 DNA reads TGTGCCAGCAGTTCCCCCCGCACAGATACGCAGTATTTT. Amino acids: CASSSPRTDTQYF.

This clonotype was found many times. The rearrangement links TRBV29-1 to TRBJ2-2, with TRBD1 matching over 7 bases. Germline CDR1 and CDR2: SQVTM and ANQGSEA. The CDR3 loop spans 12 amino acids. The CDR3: CLGTVNTGELFF. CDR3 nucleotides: TGCCTAGGGACAGTTAACACCGGGGAGCTGTTTTTT.

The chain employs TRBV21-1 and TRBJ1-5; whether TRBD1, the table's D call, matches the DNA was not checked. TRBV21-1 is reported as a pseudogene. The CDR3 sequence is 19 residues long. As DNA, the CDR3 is TGTGCCAGCAGCAAAAGGTACAGGGCGCGGGTCTGGGGCAATCAGCCCCAGCATTTT. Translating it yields CASSKRYRARVWGNQPQHF.

In nucleotides, the CDR3 is TGCGCCAGCAGCTCACGCCGACCGGGAGGGGAGACCGGGGAGCTGTTTTTT. It specifies CASSSRRPGGETGELFF. V and J are TRBV5-1 and TRBJ2-2; TRBD2 matches 8 bases. Germline V lookup: CDR1 SGHRS, CDR2 YFSETQ. Trimming at V came to 3 bases and at J to 5 bases, leaving 12 bases not matched to a gene. The CDR3 is 17 residues long.